This T cell receptor (beta chain) comes out of a study of CD8+CD57+ T cells in acquired aplastic anemia. Study as a whole: Roughly 10.8 million reads were obtained on average for healthy donor CD4+ cells.

This CDR3 has 14 residues. Germline CDR1 is DFQATT and CDR2 is SNEGSKA (reference sequence). The study profiled TCR beta VDJ and CDR3 using genomic DNA as template. TCRdb processed the reads anew with MiXCR; each CDR3 protein has one entry. Here the sample spans approximately 65,000 distinct CDR3 sequences, about 56% being singletons. Regarding this clonotype: Its specificity is not known. One end of the junction varies from germline; a read error may be responsible.

Overall study results and limits: About 30 CD8+ CDR3 sequences occurred in both the patients and the controls.

The chain carries TRBV20-1 and TRBJ2-7; D not certain. This clonotype was sampled from a human donor in good health, serving as a control. Material for sequencing was sorted CD4+, CD8+, or CD8+CD57+ T cells (not recorded which) from PBMCs. Here the CDR3 DNA reads TGCAGTGCCAGAGATAAAGACGGGTTATACGAGCAGCACTTC. Amino acid sequence: CSARDKDGLYEQHF.